This T cell receptor beta chain emerged from a study of patients and donors after allogeneic stem cell transplantation. V was shortened by 6 bases and J by 8 bases, with 16 bases between the two germline ends. Germline V gene data show CDR1 as MNHNS and CDR2 as SASEGT. CDR3 length: 13 amino acids. The sample holds a few counts of this clonotype. TCRdb reprocessed the RT-PCR reads via MiXCR and lists one record per CDR3 protein. The data hold about a million distinct CDR3 sequences, with 15% to 20% observed a single time. Sequencing was performed on blood, either unsorted or a sorted T cell fraction (not recorded which). This sequence was found in a human donor who was either an allogeneic HSCT recipient or a stem cell or donor lymphocyte infusion donor (not recorded which). It is not recorded whose cells these are; they may come from a transplant donor. This chain uses TRBV6-1 with TRBJ1-2, with D hard to call. The CDR3 DNA reads TGTGCCAGCAGACCGGGGAAAGGGCCCGGCTACACCTTC. Its translation is CASRPGKGPGYTF.